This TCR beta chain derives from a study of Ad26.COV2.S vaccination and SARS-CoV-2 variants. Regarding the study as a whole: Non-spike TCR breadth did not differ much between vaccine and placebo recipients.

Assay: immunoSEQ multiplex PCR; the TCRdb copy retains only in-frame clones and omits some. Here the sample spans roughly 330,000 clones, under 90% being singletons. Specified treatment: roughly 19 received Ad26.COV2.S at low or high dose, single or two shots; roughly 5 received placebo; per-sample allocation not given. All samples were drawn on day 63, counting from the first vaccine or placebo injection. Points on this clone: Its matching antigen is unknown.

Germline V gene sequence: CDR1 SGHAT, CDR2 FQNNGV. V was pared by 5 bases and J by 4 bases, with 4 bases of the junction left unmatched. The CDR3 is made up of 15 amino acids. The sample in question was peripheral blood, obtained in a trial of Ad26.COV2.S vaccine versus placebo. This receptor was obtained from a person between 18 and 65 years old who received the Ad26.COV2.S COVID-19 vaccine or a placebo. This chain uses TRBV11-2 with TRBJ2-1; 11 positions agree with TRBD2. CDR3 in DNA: TGTGCCAGCAGCAACCGACTAGCGGGATACAATGAGCAGTTCTTC. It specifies CASSNRLAGYNEQFF.